The rows below give T cell receptor beta chains drawn from one sample of a study of T cell responses to AZD1222 COVID-19 vaccine. Generated by immunoSEQ multiplex PCR, the TCRdb table keeps only in-frame clones and is missing some. The sample yields 90,000 to 100,000 clones, roughly 85% seen once. This specimen was peripheral blood, taken on day 0 of AZD1222 vaccination. The receptors derive from an adult in good health. CDR3s include the opening cysteine and the closing phenylalanine or tryptophan. D genes are given only for firm matches. Clone size appears in some rows only: once, few, many, or a class for an expanded clone.

v_gene: TRBV3-1/TRBV3-2
d_gene: NA
abundance: once
j_gene: TRBJ2-5
CDR3aa: CASSQVARQETQYF
CDR3nt: TGTGCCAGCAGCCAAGTCGCCAGACAAGAGACCCAGTACTTC

v_gene: TRBV5-1
d_gene: NA
abundance: NA
j_gene: TRBJ2-5
CDR3aa: CASSWGGPKETQYF
CDR3nt: TGCGCCAGCAGCTGGGGGGGGCCCAAAGAGACCCAGTACTTC

v_gene: TRBV10-1
d_gene: NA
abundance: NA
j_gene: TRBJ2-2
CDR3aa: CASSEFRARNTGELFF
CDR3nt: TGCGCCAGCAGTGAGTTCCGAGCGAGGAACACCGGGGAGCTGTTTTTT

v_gene: TRBV12-3/TRBV12-4
d_gene: NA
abundance: NA
j_gene: TRBJ1-3
CDR3aa: CASSFSGNTIYF
CDR3nt: TGTGCCAGCAGTTTTTCTGGAAACACCATATATTTT

v_gene: TRBV3-1/TRBV3-2
d_gene: NA
abundance: NA
j_gene: TRBJ1-2
CDR3aa: CASSPGWVRRLENYGYTF
CDR3nt: TGTGCCAGCAGCCCGGGGTGGGTCCGCAGGCTTGAGAACTATGGCTACACCTTC

v_gene: TRBV6-1
d_gene: NA
abundance: NA
j_gene: TRBJ1-6
CDR3aa: CASSGWETTPQNSPLHF
CDR3nt: TGTGCCAGCAGTGGGTGGGAGACAACCCCCCAAAATTCACCCCTCCACTTT

v_gene: TRBV7-8
d_gene: NA
abundance: NA
j_gene: TRBJ2-2
CDR3aa: CASSLWQTNTGELFF
CDR3nt: TGTGCCAGTAGCTTGTGGCAGACGAACACCGGGGAGCTGTTTTTT

v_gene: TRBV5-1
d_gene: NA
abundance: few
j_gene: TRBJ1-2
CDR3aa: CASSNEIGGYTF
CDR3nt: TGTGCCAGCAGTAACGAAATCGGTGGCTACACCTTC

v_gene: TRBV4-1
d_gene: NA
abundance: few
j_gene: TRBJ2-1
CDR3aa: CASSQESGDWGRNEQFF
CDR3nt: TGCGCCAGCAGCCAAGAGTCGGGCGACTGGGGTAGGAATGAGCAGTTCTTC

v_gene: TRBV25-1
d_gene: NA
abundance: NA
j_gene: TRBJ1-5
CDR3aa: CASPVPGHNHSNQPQHF
CDR3nt: TGTGCCAGCCCGGTCCCGGGACATAATCATAGCAATCAGCCCCAGCATTTT

v_gene: TRBV6-5
d_gene: NA
abundance: NA
j_gene: TRBJ1-5
CDR3aa: CASSIRGVGGGPQHF
CDR3nt: TGTGCCAGCAGCATACGAGGGGTAGGAGGGGGGCCCCAGCATTTT

v_gene: TRBV4-1
d_gene: NA
abundance: NA
j_gene: TRBJ2-1
CDR3aa: CASSQGVLDNEQFF
CDR3nt: TGCGCCAGCAGCCAGGGAGTACTGGACAATGAGCAGTTCTTC

v_gene: TRBV6-5
d_gene: NA
abundance: once
j_gene: TRBJ1-1
CDR3aa: CASSPMAVMNTEAFF
CDR3nt: TGTGCCAGCAGTCCCATGGCGGTTATGAACACTGAAGCTTTCTTT

v_gene: TRBV11-2
d_gene: NA
abundance: NA
j_gene: TRBJ2-1
CDR3aa: CASRSLSGSSYNEQFF
CDR3nt: TGTGCCAGCAGATCCCTCTCCGGGAGCTCCTACAATGAGCAGTTCTTC

v_gene: TRBV15
d_gene: NA
abundance: NA
j_gene: TRBJ1-5
CDR3aa: CATSTTSGPQHF
CDR3nt: TGTGCCACCAGCACGACCTCGGGGCCCCAGCATTTT

v_gene: TRBV4-1
d_gene: TRBD2
abundance: once
j_gene: TRBJ2-3
CDR3aa: CASSQELTSGTTDTQYF
CDR3nt: TGCGCCAGCAGCCAAGAACTGACTAGCGGGACCACAGATACGCAGTATTTT

v_gene: TRBV11-2
d_gene: TRBD2
abundance: NA
j_gene: TRBJ2-5
CDR3aa: CASSLDSELGLAGETQYF
CDR3nt: TGTGCCAGCAGCTTAGATTCGGAGTTGGGACTAGCGGGTGAGACCCAGTACTTC

v_gene: TRBV21-1
d_gene: NA
abundance: NA
j_gene: TRBJ1-4
CDR3aa: CANYRGANEKLFF
CDR3nt: TGTGCCAACTACAGGGGAGCGAATGAAAAACTGTTTTTT

v_gene: TRBV5-1
d_gene: TRBD1
abundance: NA
j_gene: TRBJ1-2
CDR3aa: CASRGDAITNYGYTF
CDR3nt: TGTGCCAGCAGGGGGGACGCGATAACAAACTATGGCTACACCTTC

v_gene: TRBV11-3
d_gene: TRBD2
abundance: NA
j_gene: TRBJ2-5
CDR3aa: CASSKLAGAQETQYF
CDR3nt: TGTGCCAGCAGCAAACTAGCGGGGGCCCAAGAGACCCAGTACTTC